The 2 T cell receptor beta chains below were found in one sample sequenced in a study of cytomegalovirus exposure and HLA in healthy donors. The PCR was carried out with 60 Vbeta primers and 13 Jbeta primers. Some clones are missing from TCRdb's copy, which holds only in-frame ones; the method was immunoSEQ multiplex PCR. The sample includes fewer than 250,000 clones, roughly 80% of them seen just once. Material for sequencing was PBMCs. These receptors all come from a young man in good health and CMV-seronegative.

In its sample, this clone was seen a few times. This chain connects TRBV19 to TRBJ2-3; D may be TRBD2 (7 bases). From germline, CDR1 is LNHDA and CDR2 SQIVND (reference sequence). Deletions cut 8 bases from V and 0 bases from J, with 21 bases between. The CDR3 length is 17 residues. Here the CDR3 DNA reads TGTGCCAGTTCTCGGTATGGGGGCGGGGGAAGCACAGATACGCAGTATTTT. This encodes CASSRYGGGGSTDTQYF.

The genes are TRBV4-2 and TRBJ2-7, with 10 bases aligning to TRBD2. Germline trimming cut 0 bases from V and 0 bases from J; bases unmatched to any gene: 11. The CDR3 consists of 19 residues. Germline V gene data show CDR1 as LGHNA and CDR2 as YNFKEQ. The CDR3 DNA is TGTGCCAGCAGCCAAGATTGGGTAGCGGGGGGCCTACTCTCCTACGAGCAGTACTTC. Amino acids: CASSQDWVAGGLLSYEQYF.